Described below is a single T cell receptor beta chain sequence and its context. Its specific antigen is unknown. No base quality information exists; no much larger clone differs at one position. The cohort comprised fewer than 750 healthy bone marrow donors. All cohort members were sampled while nominally healthy, although unrecorded immune exposures were likely present. The donor was CMV seropositive and belonged to the group of 250 to 300 seropositive cohort members. Every donor gave a peripheral blood sample, and the peripheral blood mononuclear cells from that sample were used for TCR beta sequencing. The Qiagen DNeasy Blood Extraction Kit was used to extract genomic DNA from the blood cell samples. The sample originates from a study of cytomegalovirus exposure and HLA in healthy donors (dated 2017 in TCRdb). Regarding the study in general: An earlier analysis of approximately 640 of the donors reported 250 to 300 Gb of sequence data and some 120 million unique TCR beta sequences from about 179 million T cells. HLA typing included class I and class II loci at four-digit resolution. A handful of DR-DQ haplotypes were handled as single units for association and clustering because linkage in the cohort was strong. High-throughput TCR immunosequencing, statistical association of individual TCRs with disease status, and machine learning were combined to predict cytomegalovirus infection status. Of the roughly 400 genotyped donors, approximately 83% fell in the genetic ancestry cluster associated with self-reported Caucasian donors. The study was designed to test whether signatures of past pathogen exposure could be identified by cataloging public T cell receptors. Among 300 to 500 genotyped donors of the cohort, an average of roughly 230,000 unique TCR beta nucleotide sequences was sequenced per donor, of which roughly 18% were non-productive. In an earlier analysis of roughly 580 of the donors, high-throughput TCR beta sequencing was used to judge whether each TCR beta V gene segment behaved as functional or pseudogenic. All discovery cohort repertoires had been generated using a single sequencing platform. In the later analysis, no new phenotypic data were used to find candidate immune exposures; instead, reliance was placed on TCR beta sequences and their occurrence across donors. An early release covering around 630 HLA-typed donors comprised approximately 300 gigabases of sequencing data and tens of millions of unique TCR sequences. The study used immunosequencing to profile the T cell repertoires of approximately 650 subjects and linked those repertoires to cytomegalovirus serostatus. Genome-wide SNP genotypes for about 60% of the roughly 700 donors were used in a later genetic analysis, which treated that subset as a discovery cohort. Besides the first cohort of some 670 subjects, a separate validation cohort made up of roughly 120 different subjects was used. Donor age, sex, ethnicity and CMV serostatus were collected together with the repertoire data. Typing coverage varied by locus: roughly 620-640 donors for A, B, C, DRB1 and DQB1; 522 for DQA1; more than 600 for DPA1; 450 to 480 for DPB1. A later analysis re-analyzed previously published TCR beta repertoires from roughly 690 donors and added high-resolution HLA genotyping to study TCR occurrence patterns. What the study reported, not specific to this receptor: The authors suggested that the approach could potentially be generalized to other disease states and immunological phenotypes. In an earlier analysis of 587 of the donors, most TCR beta V segments appeared in productive rearrangements about 87% or about 30% of the time, broadly matching IMGT annotations. A further reported finding was that TCR beta sequences accurately predicted the HLA-A and HLA-B alleles for most subjects in the first cohort. In a later analysis, several top co-occurrence clusters were reported to appear linked to parvovirus B19, influenza, CMV and Epstein-Barr virus. Because counts were too low, approximately 15 rarely observed V segments, including chromosome 9 orphons, were excluded from the earlier analysis of around 590 of the donors. Roughly uniform sequencing depth across donors was assumed in presence/absence analyses, although this assumption may not hold. The study listed 150 to 200 TCR beta chains as associated with cytomegalovirus. Because HLA typing was missing for some donors at each locus, association tests included only the typed subset. For the cohort, immune exposure information was limited to CMV serostatus. In a later analysis, 15,000 to 20,000 TCR beta sequences were associated with specific HLA alleles at a false discovery rate of 0.05. A later analysis found that most CMV-associated TCR beta chains appeared HLA-restricted, with HLA associations seemingly driven largely by CMV exposure. A few of the identified cytomegalovirus-associated TCR beta chains were confirmed in vitro to be specific for cytomegalovirus antigens. Assigning TCR associations to individual alleles was difficult when HLA alleles, especially DR and DQ, strongly co-occurred. In a later analysis, the rate of TCR association differed among HLA loci, with DRB1 alleles having the most associated TCRs and HLA-C alleles having the fewest. In a later analysis, HLA-associated TCR beta chains were found to be more clonally expanded and to have lower generation probabilities than equally common non-associated chains. In a later genetic analysis, a missense DCLRE1C variant was associated with V-gene and J-gene trimming of TCR beta chains, and the association was replicated in an independent cohort. Only TCR beta chains were sequenced in this cohort, and the absence of alpha or paired-chain data limited detectable features. Correlated functional status among segregating V segments might be attributable to linkage disequilibrium, but an unknown experimental factor could not be ruled out. The classifier was reported to diagnose cytomegalovirus status with high specificity and sensitivity in both the original cohort and the validation cohort. Across donors, most TCR sequences were observed very rarely, whereas some public TCRs were present in many individuals. The sequencing pipeline was judged likely to have produced a cluster of highly shared sequence variants as a technical artifact. According to a later genetic analysis, donors in an Asian-associated ancestry cluster had fewer N-insertions in productive TCRs than the roughly 700-donor mean.

The library came from the immunoSEQ multiplex PCR assay. For the multiplex PCR, a mixture combining 60 forward primers for TCR Vbeta segments and 13 reverse primers for TCR Jbeta segments was used. A multiplex PCR assay on genomic DNA amplified the CDR3 region of rearranged TCR beta genes. The Illumina HiSeq System was used to sequence the amplified TCR beta libraries as 87-base-pair reads. Per the original workflow: Across the 500 to 850 repertoires, a later analysis counted 80 million or so unique TCR beta chains, some 11 million of which were shared by at least two donors. To remove PCR and sequencing errors, raw reads were error-corrected and collapsed into unique sequences using a nearest-neighbor algorithm that merged closely related sequences. V, D and J gene segments were assigned by aligning CDR3 sequences to IMGT reference sequences. Each retained sequence needed at least a six-nucleotide match to both a V gene segment and a J gene segment. Rearrangements were called productive when the CDR3 lacked stop codons and stayed in frame with V and J; all others were non-productive. Following IMGT convention, CDR3 was defined as the stretch from the second conserved V-encoded cysteine up to the conserved J-encoded phenylalanine. Sequences without an unambiguous match to a single V gene segment were excluded from the earlier analysis of a few hundred of the donors. An earlier analysis of a few hundred of the donors classified V segments as functional when productive rearrangements were above 56.7% and as segregating when the standard deviation between donors was above 5%. A statistical classification framework was built to diagnose cytomegalovirus status from the catalog of TCR beta chain sequences. A later analysis assigned V and J genes by comparing TCR nucleotide sequences with IMGT/GENE-DB human TR gene sequences. A later analysis assigned CDR3 sequences and most-parsimonious VDJ recombination scenarios with the TCRdist pipeline. In a later analysis, each TCR beta chain was defined by its CDR3 amino acid sequence together with its V-gene family, and reads without a unique V-gene family were excluded. As a way to deal with suspected cross-contamination and a sequencing artifact, a later analysis dropped approximately 590 nucleotide sequences that were highly shared and had low generation probability. A later analysis calculated a clonal expansion index for each public chain from normalized within-repertoire ranks of inferred template counts. A later analysis computed generation probabilities with a VDJ recombination model fitted to out-of-frame rearrangements, and checked the results against IGoR. A later analysis scored TCR-TCR, TCR-HLA and TCR-CMV co-occurrence with hypergeometric tests, applying a repertoire-size bias correction to TCR pairs. False discovery rates were estimated in a later analysis by permuting HLA or CMV assignments 20 times. In a later analysis, co-occurring TCRs were grouped with DBSCAN, and TCRdist sequence similarity was added when clustering was performed within HLA-allele-positive subsets. Repertoires with fewer than 30,000 or more than 120,000 public chains were left out of co-occurrence clustering, as were about 5 repertoires with anomalous nucleotide sharing. TCRdb mirrors the immuneACCESS table, restricted to in-frame sequences. Some clones are absent from its copies; in checked studies, under half trace to an unresolved V gene, and the reason for the others is unknown. D and trimming come from the DNA, and the V and J calls and clone size come from that table. The sample yields roughly 200,000 clones; approximately 78% were counted once. Of the sample, 13% to 15% falls within the top ten clones.

The sample was PBMCs. The sequence derives from a woman in her 30s in good health and CMV-seropositive.

The CDR3 protein is CASSSPAQRAIYGYTF. The bases read TGTGCCAGCAGCTCCCCGGCTCAGAGGGCGATCTATGGCTACACCTTC. Recombination joined TRBV7-2 with TRBJ1-2, with no D gene named confidently. The CDR3 runs 16 residues from the cysteine to the phenylalanine. Only the CDR3 region is kept as DNA, spanning 48 bases read in frame from base 1. The junction shows trimming of 4 bases on V and 4 bases on J, plus 19 bases between the germline ends. As encoded in the germline V gene, CDR1 is SGHTA while CDR2 is FQGNSA.